Below, 11 T cell receptor beta chains from the same sample are listed, as sequenced in a study of beta chain features in type 1 diabetes. Of the isolated RNA, all was reverse transcribed, and so the sequenced material was expressed TCRB transcripts. Libraries were prepared by immunoSEQ multiplex PCR; TCRdb keeps only in-frame clonotypes and omits some of them. In the table there are 430,000 or so clones, more than 9.5% of which are singletons. Material for sequencing was naive CD4+ T cells from blood. These receptors were obtained from a woman younger than 35 in good health.

V gene TRBV28 combines with J gene TRBJ1-2; D not certain. Trimming shortened V by 7 bases and J by 1 base, and 7 bases separated the two germline ends. CDR1 and CDR2 from the germline V gene are MDHEN and SYDVKM. The CDR3 contains 12 residues. CDR3 in DNA: TGTGCCAGCAAGAACCTTAACTATGGCTACACCTTC. Its protein is CASKNLNYGYTF.

The gene calls are TRBV7-3 and TRBJ2-3; D may match TRBD1 or TRBD2 (5 bases each). The germline CDR1 and CDR2 sequences are SGHTA and FQGTGA. Deletions cut 5 bases from V and 2 bases from J, with 23 bases between. The CDR3 has 18 amino acids. The CDR3 DNA sequence: TGTGCCAGCAGCCCACGGGGTCGGACATCTGGATCCACAGATACGCAGTATTTT. Translated, it gives CASSPRGRTSGSTDTQYF.

Ten or more counts support this clone. The chain uses TRBV30 and TRBJ2-5; possibly TRBD1 or TRBD2 for D (6 bases each). Trimming stripped 0 bases from V and 4 bases from J, with 9 bases between. The CDR3 length is 13 residues. Germline V CDR1 and CDR2: GTSNPN, SVGIG (reference sequence). The DNA of the CDR3 is TGTGCCTGGAGTGTATGGGGGGCAGAGACCCAGTACTTC. As protein: CAWSVWGAETQYF.

In its sample, this clone was seen a few times. CDR3 region: CSDATRRSEQFF. The DNA for the CDR3 is TGCAGCGACGCTACACGCCGGAGTGAGCAGTTCTTC. The chain is built from TRBV29-1 and TRBJ2-1; D unresolved. There are 12 residues in the CDR3. CDR1 and CDR2 from the germline V gene are SQVTM and ANQGSEA. Trimming took 7 bases from V and 9 from J, leaving 16 bases between them.

This clone was seen a handful of times. The chain carries TRBV29-1 and TRBJ2-1, with D perhaps matching TRBD1 (7 bases). The CDR3 has 14 residues. The ends were cut back, 6 bases at V and 5 bases at J, with 17 bases in the middle. Germline loops: CDR1 SQVTM, CDR2 ANQGSEA. CDR3 coding DNA: TGCAGCGTCGCGGAGGGGGCCTGGGACAATGAGCAGTTCTTC. Its protein product is CSVAEGAWDNEQFF.

This sequence joins TRBV15 and TRBJ1-6, with a possible D match to TRBD1 (6 bases). The CDR3 loop spans 13 amino acids. Trimming left V 5 bases short and J 7 bases short, with 9 bases between. CDR1 is LNHNV and CDR2 is YYDKDF in the germline V gene (reference sequence). CDR3 bases: TGTGCCACCAGCGAGGGGGGAAATTCACCCCTCCACTTT. Protein product: CATSEGGNSPLHF.

This clone was observed a few times. V is TRBV28 and J is TRBJ1-1; D not resolved. Germline CDR1 and CDR2: MDHEN and SYDVKM. The CDR3 runs 11 residues. Trimming removed 3 bases at V and 7 bases at J, with 6 bases between. The CDR3 nucleotides read TGTGCCAGCAGTTTGCGCCGTGAAGCTTTCTTT. Its protein is CASSLRREAFF.

The rearrangement links TRBV27 to TRBJ2-5, with 10 bases fitting TRBD2. The germline CDR1 and CDR2 sequences are MNHEY and SMNVEV (reference sequence). CDR3 length equals 17 residues. The V segment lost 5 bases and the J segment 0 bases; nucleotides outside the gene matches: 9. CDR3 sequence (DNA): TGTGCCAGCAGTGGTCCCTTAGCGGGGGGTAACCAAGAGACCCAGTACTTC. Residues: CASSGPLAGGNQETQYF.

This clone was found a few times. The chain couples TRBV21-1 to TRBJ2-5. TRBV21-1 is flagged as a pseudogene. This CDR3 has 13 residues. The CDR3 is CASSTGPKETQYF. The CDR3 DNA follows: TGTGCCAGCAGCACGGGGCCAAAAGAGACCCAGTACTTC.

The J gene is TRBJ2-1, the V gene TRBV7-8; 11 nucleotides match TRBD2. V dropped 1 base and J dropped 4; count of bases not matched to a gene: 6. The germline V gene encodes CDR1 SGHVS and CDR2 FQNEAQ. There are 17 residues in the CDR3. CDR3 DNA sequence: TGTGCCAGCAGCTTAGTTGTCGCTAGCGGGAGGTACAATGAGCAGTTCTTC. Translation gives CASSLVVASGRYNEQFF.

This clone was detected only a few times. The V and J genes are TRBV30 and TRBJ2-6; D tentatively reads TRBD1 or TRBD2 (5 bases each). Between the trimmed V and J ends, which lost 1 base and 0 bases, there was a span of 10 bases. The CDR3 totals 16 residues. CDR1 GTSNPN and CDR2 SVGIG come from the germline V gene (reference sequence). CDR3 loop: CAWSAAGGSGANVLTF. CDR3 DNA sequence: TGTGCCTGGAGTGCCGCTGGGGGCTCTGGGGCCAACGTCCTGACTTTC.